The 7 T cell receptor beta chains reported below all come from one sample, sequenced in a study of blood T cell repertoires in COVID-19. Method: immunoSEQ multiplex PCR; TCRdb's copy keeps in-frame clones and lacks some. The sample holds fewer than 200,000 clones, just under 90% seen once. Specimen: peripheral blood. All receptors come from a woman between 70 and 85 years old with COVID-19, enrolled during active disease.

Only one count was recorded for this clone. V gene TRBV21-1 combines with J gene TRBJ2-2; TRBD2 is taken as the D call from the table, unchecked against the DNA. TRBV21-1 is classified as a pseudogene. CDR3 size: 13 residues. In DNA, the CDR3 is TGTGCCAGCATATCCCCGAACACCGGGGAGCTGTTTTTT. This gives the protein CASISPNTGELFF.

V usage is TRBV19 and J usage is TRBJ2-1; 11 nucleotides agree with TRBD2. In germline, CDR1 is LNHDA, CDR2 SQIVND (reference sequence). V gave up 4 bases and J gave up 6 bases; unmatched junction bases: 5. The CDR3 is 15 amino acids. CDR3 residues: CASSKTSGIFNEQFF. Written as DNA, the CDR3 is TGTGCCAGTAGTAAGACTAGCGGGATTTTCAATGAGCAGTTCTTC.

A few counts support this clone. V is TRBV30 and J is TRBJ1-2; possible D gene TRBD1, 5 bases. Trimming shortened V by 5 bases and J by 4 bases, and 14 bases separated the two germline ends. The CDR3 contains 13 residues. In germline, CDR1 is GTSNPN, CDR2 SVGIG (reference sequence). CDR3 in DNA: TGTGCCTGGGGGGCCGGTCGGAGCTATGGCTACACCTTC. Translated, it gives CAWGAGRSYGYTF.

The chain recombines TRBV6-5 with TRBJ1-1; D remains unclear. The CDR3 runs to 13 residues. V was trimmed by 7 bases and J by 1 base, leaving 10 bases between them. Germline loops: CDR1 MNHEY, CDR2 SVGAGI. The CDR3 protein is CASINLPNTEAFF. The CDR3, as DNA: TGTGCCAGCATTAACTTGCCGAACACTGAAGCTTTCTTT.

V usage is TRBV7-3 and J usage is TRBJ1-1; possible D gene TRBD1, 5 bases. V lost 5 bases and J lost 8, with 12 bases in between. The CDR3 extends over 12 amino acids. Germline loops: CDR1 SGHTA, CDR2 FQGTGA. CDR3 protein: CASSQFGAEAFF. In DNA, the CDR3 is TGTGCCAGCAGCCAATTTGGGGCAGAAGCTTTCTTT. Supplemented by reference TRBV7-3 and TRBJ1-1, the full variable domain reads GAGVSQTPSNKVTEKGKYVELRCDPISGHTALYWYRQSLGQGPEFLIYFQGTGAADDSGLPNDRFFAVRPEGSVSTLKIQRTERGDSAVYLCASSQFGAEAFFGQGTRLTVV.

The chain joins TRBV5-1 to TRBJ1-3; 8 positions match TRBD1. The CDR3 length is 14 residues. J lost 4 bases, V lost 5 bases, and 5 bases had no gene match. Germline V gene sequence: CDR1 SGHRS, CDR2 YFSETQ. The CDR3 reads CASSGQGAGNTIYF. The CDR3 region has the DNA TGCGCCAGCAGTGGACAGGGCGCCGGAAACACCATATATTTT.

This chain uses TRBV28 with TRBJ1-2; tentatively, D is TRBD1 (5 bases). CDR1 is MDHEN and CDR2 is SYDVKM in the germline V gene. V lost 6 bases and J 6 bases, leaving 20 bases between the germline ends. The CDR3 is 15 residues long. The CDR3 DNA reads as TGTGCCAGCAGGCCCGGCGGGGGGAGGAGGGATGGCTACACCTTC. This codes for CASRPGGGRRDGYTF.